Listed below are T cell receptor beta chains from one sample, sequenced in a study of blood T cell repertoires in COVID-19. Sequencing was performed with immunoSEQ multiplex PCR; in TCRdb, only in-frame clones are kept and a portion is missing. The sample lists fewer than 150,000 clones; around 85% were seen once. Sequenced material: peripheral blood. These receptor sequences come from a woman aged 50 to 65 who had recovered from COVID-19. CDR3s include the opening cysteine and the closing phenylalanine or tryptophan. D genes are given only for firm matches. The size field is filled for only some rows; it gives once, few, many or a size class.

v_call	clone_size	j_call	d_call	cdr3_nt	cdr3_aa
TRBV7-6	-	TRBJ2-3	-	TGTGCCAGCAGCTCCCGGACTAGGGGGTTGGGTACGCAGTATTTT	CASSSRTRGLGTQYF
TRBV7-9	-	TRBJ1-2	-	TGTGCCAGCAGCCAGCCGGGGATGGGGGCAGGCGGCTACACCTTC	CASSQPGMGAGGYTF
TRBV3-1/TRBV3-2	-	TRBJ2-7	-	TGTGCCAGCAGCCATGCCGGAGGGTCGTACGAGCAGTACTTC	CASSHAGGSYEQYF
TRBV6-6	-	TRBJ2-7	-	TGTGCCAGTCGACCCATGGGGGGGCCGTACGAGCAGTACTTC	CASRPMGGPYEQYF
TRBV5-6	-	TRBJ2-6	TRBD1	TGTGCCAGCAGCACCGGACAGGGAACCTTCTCTGGGGCCAACGTCCTGACTTTC	CASSTGQGTFSGANVLTF
TRBV9	-	TRBJ2-1	TRBD2	TGTGCCAGCAGCCCAAGCGGGGGGGGACTAAACAATGAGCAGTTCTTC	CASSPSGGGLNNEQFF
TRBV6-5	few	TRBJ1-2	TRBD1	TGTGCCAGCAGGAGGGACAGAGAAGCTAACTATGGCTACACCTTC	CASRRDREANYGYTF
TRBV24-1	-	TRBJ2-2	TRBD2	TGTGCCACCAGTGACCCCGGCCGGGGGGCCGGGGAGCTGTTTTTT	CATSDPGRGAGELFF
TRBV7-9	-	TRBJ2-1	TRBD2	TGTGCCAGCAGCACCCTTCAAACTAGCGGCCAATACAATGAGCAGTTCTTC	CASSTLQTSGQYNEQFF
TRBV5-4	once	TRBJ2-1	-	TGTGCCAGCAGCTTGCGGAATGAGCAGTTCTTC	CASSLRNEQFF
TRBV11-3	-	TRBJ2-7	TRBD2	TGTGCCAGCAGCTCTAGGACTAGCGGGAGTGGCGGGTCCTACGAGCAGTACTTC	CASSSRTSGSGGSYEQYF
TRBV4-1	-	TRBJ2-2	TRBD1	TGCGCCAGCAGCCGGGACAGGTACACCGGGGAGCTGTTTTTT	CASSRDRYTGELFF
TRBV30	-	TRBJ2-1	TRBD1	TGTGCCTGGAGTAGGGGGCGCAATGAGCAGTTCTTC	CAWSRGRNEQFF
TRBV11-3	-	TRBJ2-7	TRBD2	TGTGCCAGCAGCCTCTCGGGACTAGCGCTCGGCGAGCAGTACTTC	CASSLSGLALGEQYF
TRBV11-2	-	TRBJ1-1	-	TGTGCCAGCAGCTCCGGGACACGGGTGGGCACTGAAGCTTTCTTT	CASSSGTRVGTEAFF
TRBV3-1/TRBV3-2	-	TRBJ2-1	TRBD2	TGTGCCAGCAGCTCGGAGGGACTAGCATCATATGAGCAGTTCTTC	CASSSEGLASYEQFF
TRBV6-5	-	TRBJ1-2	TRBD1	TGTGCCAGCAGTTCCCCCGGACAGGGAAACTATGGCTACACCTTC	CASSSPGQGNYGYTF
TRBV5-1	many	TRBJ1-2	-	TGCGCCAGCAGCTTCGAAGGGGTGGGCTACACCTTC	CASSFEGVGYTF
TRBV19	-	TRBJ1-4	-	TGTGCCTCCCGACGGGGGTTACTTGCAACTAATGAAAAACTGTTTTTT	CASRRGLLATNEKLFF
TRBV6-5	-	TRBJ2-3	-	TGTGCCAGCAGCCCGACACTGAGCACAGATACGCAGTATTTT	CASSPTLSTDTQYF
TRBV15	-	TRBJ2-7	TRBD2	TGTGCCACCAGCAGCCGGGGACTAGCGGGACTCTCCTACGAGCAGTACTTC	CATSSRGLAGLSYEQYF
TRBV7-2	-	TRBJ1-1	-	TGTGCCAGCAGCACCCCCGGGACACCTTCTGAAGCTTTCTTT	CASSTPGTPSEAFF
TRBV29-1	-	TRBJ1-2	TRBD1	TGCAGCGTTTCGACAGGGGGCTTTGGCTACACCTTC	CSVSTGGFGYTF
TRBV5-6	-	TRBJ1-2	TRBD1	TGTGCCAGCAGCCCGCACACAGGACAGGCTGGCTACACCTTC	CASSPHTGQAGYTF
TRBV11-2	-	TRBJ2-1	-	TGTGCCAGCAGCTCCCTGGAGGATGAGCAGTTCTTC	CASSSLEDEQFF
TRBV18	-	TRBJ1-2	TRBD1	TGTGCCAGCTCACCAAACCAGGGGGCTAACTATGGCTACACCTTC	CASSPNQGANYGYTF
TRBV6-1	-	TRBJ2-1	-	TGTGCCAGCAGTGAACAGGGAAATCTTAACAATGAGCAGTTCTTC	CASSEQGNLNNEQFF
TRBV19	once	TRBJ2-5	TRBD1	TGTGCCAGTAGTATAGCAGGGGGCGGGGTTGAGACCCAGTACTTC	CASSIAGGGVETQYF
TRBV7-2	-	TRBJ2-3	-	TGTGCCAGCAGCTTAGGCAACTTCCCCAGACTAGATACGCAGTATTTT	CASSLGNFPRLDTQYF
TRBV6-6	few	TRBJ2-7	TRBD2	TGTGCCAGCAGGGACGGACTAGCCAACACCTACGAGCAGTACTTC	CASRDGLANTYEQYF
TRBV6-5	-	TRBJ2-3	-	TGTGCCACCCTAGCGTCCGGCACAGATACGCAGTATTTT	CATLASGTDTQYF
TRBV28	-	TRBJ2-7	-	TGTGCCAGCAGACTACAGGGTTTAGGCTACGAGCAGTACTTC	CASRLQGLGYEQYF
TRBV7-8	-	TRBJ2-1	-	TGTGCCAGCAACCTAAGTAGAGGAAAATTCAATGAGCAGTTCTTC	CASNLSRGKFNEQFF
TRBV19	-	TRBJ1-5	-	TGTGCCAGTAGTATTACAGGGTCGAGGCCCCAGCATTTT	CASSITGSRPQHF
TRBV19	once	TRBJ2-6	-	TGTGCCAGTAATCAGGGGGGCGGGGCCAACGTCCTGACTTTC	CASNQGGGANVLTF
TRBV7-2	-	TRBJ2-3	TRBD2	TGTGCCAGCAGCCTGACTAGCGTAAGCACAGATACGCAGTATTTT	CASSLTSVSTDTQYF
TRBV11-3	-	TRBJ2-7	TRBD1	TGTGCCAGCAGCTTTGGACAGGGAAGTCTAAACGAGCAGTACTTC	CASSFGQGSLNEQYF
TRBV5-4	-	TRBJ2-5	-	TGTGCCAGCAGCTTGAAAATGGGGGGGCTCCAAGAGACCCAGTACTTC	CASSLKMGGLQETQYF
TRBV7-8	-	TRBJ1-5	-	TGTGCCAGCAGCTTAGATGGCGGGTCCCCCAGCAATCAGCCCCAGCATTTT	CASSLDGGSPSNQPQHF
TRBV6-6	-	TRBJ2-7	TRBD1	TGTGCCAGCAGCCAACAGGGGGCCTACGAGCAGTACTTC	CASSQQGAYEQYF
TRBV4-2	-	TRBJ2-3	TRBD2	TGTGCCAGCAGCCAAGACCCTAGCGGAGGATTCACAGATACGCAGTATTTT	CASSQDPSGGFTDTQYF
TRBV10-3	once	TRBJ1-6	-	TGTGCCATCAGAGAGGACAGAAATTCACCCCTCCACTTT	CAIREDRNSPLHF
TRBV7-2	-	TRBJ2-6	-	TGTGCCAGCACCCCCCGGGACGTCCTGACTTTC	CASTPRDVLTF
TRBV13	-	TRBJ1-6	TRBD1	TGTGCCAGCAGTACCCGGGACAGGGGTTTAACTAGGGTTCCACCCCTCCACTTT	CASSTRDRGLTRVPPLHF
TRBV30	-	TRBJ2-5	-	TGTGCCTGGAGTGGGAGTTTTGCGGAGACCCAGTACTTC	CAWSGSFAETQYF
TRBV6-6	-	TRBJ2-2	TRBD1	TGTGCCAGCCTTTTACCGACAGGGCACACCGGGGAGCTGTTTTTT	CASLLPTGHTGELFF
TRBV27	-	TRBJ1-5	-	TGTGCCAGCAGTTCTCAGGGGAGTGGGCAGCCCCAGCATTTT	CASSSQGSGQPQHF
TRBV7-2	-	TRBJ2-5	TRBD2	TGTGCCAGCAGCTTCGGCGGGGGTTCAAGTCTGGAGACCCAGTACTTC	CASSFGGGSSLETQYF
TRBV7-3	-	TRBJ1-2	-	TGTGCCAGCAGCTTACATGGAGGGGCGAGTAACTATGGCTACACCTTC	CASSLHGGASNYGYTF